These 6 T cell receptor beta chains share one sample of origin, sequenced in a study of metastatic and nonmetastatic thyroid tumors. All patients were untreated before thyroid surgery. TCRdb reanalyzed the PCR reads with MiXCR. The data hold roughly 75,000 clones, with approximately 12% observed a single time. The sample was tumor tissue. These receptors came from a female donor with papillary thyroid cancer or a benign thyroid nodule (not recorded which). Some clones in this sample may be carry-over from other donors' samples.

This clone was seen many times. This chain uses TRBV9 with TRBJ1-1; D is ambiguous. Trimming removed 0 bases from V and 1 base from J, with 7 bases in between. Germline CDR1 reads SGDLS; CDR2 reads YYNGEE. The CDR3 sequence is 14 residues long. The CDR3 bases are TGTGCCAGCAGCGTAGCCCCGGAGAACACTGAAGCTTTCTTT. Amino acid sequence: CASSVAPENTEAFF. The whole variable domain, filled in from reference TRBV9 and TRBJ1-1, reads DSGVTQTPKHLITATGQRVTLRCSPRSGDLSVYWYQQSLDQGLQFLIQYYNGEERAKGNILERFSAQQFPDLHSELNLSSLELGDSALYFCASSVAPENTEAFFGQGTRLTVV.

This clone was picked up a small number of times. A read error is possible here, since a much larger clone lies one base away. In the same sample, other DNA sequences code for this CDR3. The chain couples TRBV10-3 to TRBJ2-2; no reliable D call. This CDR3 has 14 amino acids. The ends were cut back, 4 bases at V and 6 bases at J, with 12 bases in the middle. Germline CDR1 ENHRY, CDR2 SYGVKD. The CDR3, as DNA: TGTGCCATCAGTGGACCAAACCTCGCCGGGGAGCTGTTTTTT. Protein sequence: CAISGPNLAGELFF.

This clone was counted many times. V gene TRBV30 combines with J gene TRBJ1-1, with D perhaps TRBD1 (5 bases). The CDR3 spans 14 residues. From germline, CDR1 is GTSNPN and CDR2 SVGIG (reference sequence). Trimming removed 0 bases at V and 0 bases at J, with 8 bases between. Written as DNA, the CDR3 is TGTGCCTGGAGTGTACTGGGGGTGAACACTGAAGCTTTCTTT. This encodes CAWSVLGVNTEAFF.

The V and J genes are TRBV24-1 and TRBJ2-3; possibly TRBD2 for D (6 bases). CDR1 KGHDR and CDR2 SFDVKD come from the germline V gene. Trimming pared 0 bases from V and 3 bases from J, leaving 12 bases between. The CDR3 length is 16 residues. CDR3 coding DNA: TGTGCCACCAGTGATTTGTCGGGGGTTAGAACAGATACGCAGTATTTT. Amino acid sequence: CATSDLSGVRTDTQYF.

This clone was seen many times. Other DNA sequences within the sample encode an identical CDR3. This chain connects TRBV6-4 to TRBJ1-4; no clear D. Trimming cost V 0 bases and J 1 base, with 15 bases left between them. The CDR3 has 18 amino acids. Per germline, CDR1 MRHNA and CDR2 SNTAGT. Here the CDR3 DNA reads TGTGCCAGCAGTGACTCCGGCGGAAGTCCTTTAACTAATGAAAAACTGTTTTTT. Its protein product is CASSDSGGSPLTNEKLFF.

Ten or more counts support this clone. This chain joins TRBV11-2 and TRBJ2-1; D unresolved. Germline V gene lookup returns CDR1 SGHAT and CDR2 FQNNGV. This CDR3 region has 13 residues. Trimming removed 5 bases at V and 6 bases at J, with 11 bases between. The CDR3, as DNA: TGTGCCAGCAGCACCGGACGTAGCAATGAGCAGTTCTTC. Translation gives CASSTGRSNEQFF. The complete variable domain, with remaining parts taken from reference TRBV11-2 and TRBJ2-1, reads EAGVAQSPRYKIIEKRQSVAFWCNPISGHATLYWYQQILGQGPKLLIQFQNNGVVDDSQLPKDRFSAERLKGVDSTLKIQPAKLEDSAVYLCASSTGRSNEQFFGPGTRLTVL.